Reported below is one T cell receptor beta chain. Here immunoSEQ multiplex PCR was the method, and the copy in TCRdb shows in-frame clones only, minus some. Of about 53,000 clones in the sample, roughly 80% were seen once. Each and every patient relapsed after autologous stem cell transplantation, and patients got differing brentuximab vedotin exposure. This CDR3 contains 14 residues. Germline V lookup: CDR1 SEHNR, CDR2 FQNEAQ (reference sequence). V was pared by 4 bases and J by 3 bases, with 5 bases of the junction left unmatched. This sample was taken from a study of PD-1 blockade in classical Hodgkin lymphoma.

Sequencing used peripheral blood mononuclear cells (PBMCs), obtained at baseline. This receptor was obtained from a human donor with classical Hodgkin lymphoma. V and J are TRBV7-9 and TRBJ2-5; 7 bases agree with TRBD2. Written as DNA, the CDR3 is TGTGCCAGCAGCTCAACCCTAGCGGAAGAGACCCAGTACTTC. Residues: CASSSTLAEETQYF.